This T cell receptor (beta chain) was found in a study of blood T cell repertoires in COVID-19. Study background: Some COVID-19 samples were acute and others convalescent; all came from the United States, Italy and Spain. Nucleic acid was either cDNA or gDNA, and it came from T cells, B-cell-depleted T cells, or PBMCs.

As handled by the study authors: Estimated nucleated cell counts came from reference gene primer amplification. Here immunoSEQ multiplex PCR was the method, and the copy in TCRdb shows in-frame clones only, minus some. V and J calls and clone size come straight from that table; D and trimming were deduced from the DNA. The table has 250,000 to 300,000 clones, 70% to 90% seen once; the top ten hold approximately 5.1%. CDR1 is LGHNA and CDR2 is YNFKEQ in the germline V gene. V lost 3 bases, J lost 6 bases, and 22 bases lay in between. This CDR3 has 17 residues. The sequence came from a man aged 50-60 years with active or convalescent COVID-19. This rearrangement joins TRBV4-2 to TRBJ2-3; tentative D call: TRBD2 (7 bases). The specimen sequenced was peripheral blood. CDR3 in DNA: TGTGCCAGCAGCCACGCAAGACCGGGGAGGGGGGGCGATACGCAGTATTTT. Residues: CASSHARPGRGGDTQYF.